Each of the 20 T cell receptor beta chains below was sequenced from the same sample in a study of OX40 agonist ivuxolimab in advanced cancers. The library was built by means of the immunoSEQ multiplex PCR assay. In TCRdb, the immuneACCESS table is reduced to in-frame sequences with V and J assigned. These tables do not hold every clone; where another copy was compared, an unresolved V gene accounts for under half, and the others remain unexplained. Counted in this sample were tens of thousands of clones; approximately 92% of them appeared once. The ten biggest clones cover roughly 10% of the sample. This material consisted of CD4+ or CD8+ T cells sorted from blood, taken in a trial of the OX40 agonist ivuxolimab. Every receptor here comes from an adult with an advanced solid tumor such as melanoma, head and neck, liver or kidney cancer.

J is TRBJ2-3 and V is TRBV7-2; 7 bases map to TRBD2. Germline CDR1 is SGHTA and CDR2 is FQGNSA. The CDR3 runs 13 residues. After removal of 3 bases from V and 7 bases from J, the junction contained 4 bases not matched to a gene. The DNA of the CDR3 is TGTGCCAGCAGCTTCAAACTAGCGAATACGCAGTATTTT. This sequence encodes CASSFKLANTQYF.

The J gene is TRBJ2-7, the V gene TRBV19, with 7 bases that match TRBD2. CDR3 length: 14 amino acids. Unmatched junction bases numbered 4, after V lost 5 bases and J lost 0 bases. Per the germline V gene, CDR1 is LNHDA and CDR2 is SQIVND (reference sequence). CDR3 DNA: TGTGCCAGTAGTGAACTAGCGAACTCCTACGAGCAGTACTTC. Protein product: CASSELANSYEQYF. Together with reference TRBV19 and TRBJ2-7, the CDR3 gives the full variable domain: DGGITQSPKYLFRKEGQNVTLSCEQNLNHDAMYWYRQDPGQGLRLIYYSQIVNDFQKGDIAEGYSVSREKKESFPLTVTSAQKNPTAFYLCASSELANSYEQYFGPGTRLTVT.

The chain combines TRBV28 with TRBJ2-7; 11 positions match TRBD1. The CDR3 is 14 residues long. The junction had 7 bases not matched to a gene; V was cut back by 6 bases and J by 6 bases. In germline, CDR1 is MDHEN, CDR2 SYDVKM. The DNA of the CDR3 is TGTGCCAGCAGGACCGGACAGGGGGCTGGCGAGCAGTACTTC. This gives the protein CASRTGQGAGEQYF.

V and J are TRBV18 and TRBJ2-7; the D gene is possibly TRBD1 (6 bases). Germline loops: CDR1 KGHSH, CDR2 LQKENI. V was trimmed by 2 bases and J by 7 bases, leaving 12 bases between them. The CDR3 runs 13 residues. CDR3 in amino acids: CASSPDRLREQYF. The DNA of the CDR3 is TGTGCCAGCTCACCAGACAGGCTTCGTGAGCAGTACTTC.

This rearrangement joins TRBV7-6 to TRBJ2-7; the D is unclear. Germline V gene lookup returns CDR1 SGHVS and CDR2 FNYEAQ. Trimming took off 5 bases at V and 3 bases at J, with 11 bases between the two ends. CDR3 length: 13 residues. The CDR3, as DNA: TGTGCCAGCAGCCTAGGCGTACTCTACGAGCAGTACTTC. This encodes CASSLGVLYEQYF.

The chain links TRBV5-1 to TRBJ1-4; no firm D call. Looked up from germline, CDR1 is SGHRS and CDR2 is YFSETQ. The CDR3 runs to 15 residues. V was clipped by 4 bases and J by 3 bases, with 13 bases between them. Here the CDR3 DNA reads TGCGCCAGCAGCATCCACACGCGTCCTAATGAAAAACTGTTTTTT. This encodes CASSIHTRPNEKLFF.

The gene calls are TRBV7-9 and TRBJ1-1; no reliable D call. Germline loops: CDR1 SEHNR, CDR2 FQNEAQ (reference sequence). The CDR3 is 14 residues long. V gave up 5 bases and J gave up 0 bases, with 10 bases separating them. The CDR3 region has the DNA TGTGCCAGCAGCCCCCACGCCCTGAACACTGAAGCTTTCTTT. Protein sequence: CASSPHALNTEAFF.

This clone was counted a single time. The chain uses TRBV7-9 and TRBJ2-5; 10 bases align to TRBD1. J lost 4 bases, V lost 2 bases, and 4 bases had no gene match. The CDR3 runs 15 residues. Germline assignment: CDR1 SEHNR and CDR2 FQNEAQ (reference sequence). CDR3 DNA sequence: TGTGCCAGCAGCTTAATCGGGACAGGGGTAGAGACCCAGTACTTC. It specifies CASSLIGTGVETQYF. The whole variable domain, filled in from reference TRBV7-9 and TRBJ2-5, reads DTGVSQNPRHKITKRGQNVTFRCDPISEHNRLYWYRQTLGQGPEFLTYFQNEAQLEKSRLLSDRFSAERPKGSFSTLEIQRTEQGDSAMYLCASSLIGTGVETQYFGPGTRLLVL.

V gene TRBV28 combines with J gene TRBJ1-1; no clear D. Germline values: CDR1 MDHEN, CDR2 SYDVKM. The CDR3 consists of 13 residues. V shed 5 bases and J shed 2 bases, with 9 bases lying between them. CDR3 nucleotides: TGTGCCAGCAGTCCCCCCGAAAACACTGAAGCTTTCTTT. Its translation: CASSPPENTEAFF.

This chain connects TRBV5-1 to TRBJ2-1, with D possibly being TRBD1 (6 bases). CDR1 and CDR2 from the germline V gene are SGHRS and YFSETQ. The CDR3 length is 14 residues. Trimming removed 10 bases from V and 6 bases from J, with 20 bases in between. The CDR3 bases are TGCGCCTCCCACATTCAGGGGAGTAGCAATGAGCAGTTCTTC. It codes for CASHIQGSSNEQFF. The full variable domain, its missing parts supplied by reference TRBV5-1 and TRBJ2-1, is KAGVTQTPRYLIKTRGQQVTLSCSPISGHRSVSWYQQTPGQGLQFLFEYFSETQRNKGNFPGRFSGRQFSNSRSEMNVSTLELGDSALYLCASHIQGSSNEQFFGPGTRLTVL.

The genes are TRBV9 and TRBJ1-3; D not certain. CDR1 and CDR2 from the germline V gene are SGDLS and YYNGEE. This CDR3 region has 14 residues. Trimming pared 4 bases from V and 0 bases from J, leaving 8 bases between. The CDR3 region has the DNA TGTGCCAGCAGCCCGGATCTCTCTGGAAACACCATATATTTT. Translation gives CASSPDLSGNTIYF.

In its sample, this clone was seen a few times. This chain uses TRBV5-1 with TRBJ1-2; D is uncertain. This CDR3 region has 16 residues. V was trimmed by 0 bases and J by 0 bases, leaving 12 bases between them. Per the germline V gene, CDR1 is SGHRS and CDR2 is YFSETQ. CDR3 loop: CASSLAPQPANYGYTF. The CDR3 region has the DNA TGCGCCAGCAGCTTGGCCCCGCAGCCCGCTAACTATGGCTACACCTTC.

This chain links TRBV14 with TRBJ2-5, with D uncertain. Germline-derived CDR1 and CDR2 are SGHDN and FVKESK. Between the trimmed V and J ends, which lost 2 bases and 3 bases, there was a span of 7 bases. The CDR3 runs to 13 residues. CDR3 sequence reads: CASSQWTEETQYF. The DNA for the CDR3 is TGTGCCAGCAGCCAATGGACCGAAGAGACCCAGTACTTC.

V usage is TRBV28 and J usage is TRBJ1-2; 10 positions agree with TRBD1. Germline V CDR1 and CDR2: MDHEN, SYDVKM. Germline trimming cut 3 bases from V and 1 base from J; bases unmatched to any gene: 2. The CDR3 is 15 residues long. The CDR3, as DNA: TGTGCCAGCAGTTTTGGGGACAGGGGTAACTATGGCTACACCTTC. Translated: CASSFGDRGNYGYTF.

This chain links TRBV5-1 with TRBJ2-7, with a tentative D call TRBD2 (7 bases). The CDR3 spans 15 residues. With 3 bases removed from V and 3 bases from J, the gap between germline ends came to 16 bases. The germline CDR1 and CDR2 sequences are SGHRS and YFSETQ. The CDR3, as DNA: TGCGCCAGCAGCTGGTGGGGGGGCGAGGGCTACGAGCAGTACTTC. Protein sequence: CASSWWGGEGYEQYF.

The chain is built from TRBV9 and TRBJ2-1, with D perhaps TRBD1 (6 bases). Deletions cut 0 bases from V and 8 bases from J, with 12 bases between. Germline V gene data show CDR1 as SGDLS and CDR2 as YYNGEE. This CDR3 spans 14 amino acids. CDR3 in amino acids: CASSVVGGSDEQFF. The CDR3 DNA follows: TGTGCCAGCAGCGTAGTAGGGGGTAGTGATGAGCAGTTCTTC.

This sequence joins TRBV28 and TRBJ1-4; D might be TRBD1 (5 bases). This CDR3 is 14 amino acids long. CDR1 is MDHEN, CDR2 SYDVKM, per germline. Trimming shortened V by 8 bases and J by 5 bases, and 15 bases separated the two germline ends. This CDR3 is CASGFGGLNEKLFF. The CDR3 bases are TGTGCCAGCGGATTTGGGGGGTTGAATGAAAAACTGTTTTTT.

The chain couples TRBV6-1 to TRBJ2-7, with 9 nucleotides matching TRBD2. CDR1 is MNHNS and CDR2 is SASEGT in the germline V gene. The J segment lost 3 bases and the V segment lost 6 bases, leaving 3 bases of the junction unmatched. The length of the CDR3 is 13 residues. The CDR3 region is CASRLAGDYEQYF. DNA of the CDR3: TGTGCCAGCAGGTTAGCGGGAGACTACGAGCAGTACTTC.

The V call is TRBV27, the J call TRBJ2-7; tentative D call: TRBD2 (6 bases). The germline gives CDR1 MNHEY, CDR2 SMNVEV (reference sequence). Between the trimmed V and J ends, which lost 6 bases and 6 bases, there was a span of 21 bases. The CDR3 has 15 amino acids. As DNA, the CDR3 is TGTGCCAGCAGCCGGATGGTCGCCGGGGGTGGCGAGCAGTACTTC. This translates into CASSRMVAGGGEQYF.

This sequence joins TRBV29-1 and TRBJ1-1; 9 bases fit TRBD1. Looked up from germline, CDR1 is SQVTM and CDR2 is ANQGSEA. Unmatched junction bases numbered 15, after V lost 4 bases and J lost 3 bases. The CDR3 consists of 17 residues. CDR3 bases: TGCAGCGTTGCAGGTTGGGGGTCCGGGACAGGGCACACTGAAGCTTTCTTT. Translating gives CSVAGWGSGTGHTEAFF.